This T cell receptor (beta chain) originates from a study of blood T cell repertoires in COVID-19 (TCRdb year 2020). The study in broad terms: The collaborator samples originated in the United States, Italy and Spain and spanned the acute and convalescent phases of COVID-19. The prospective study material was composed of cDNA or gDNA derived from T cells, B-cell-depleted T cells, or PBMCs. Deeply sampled blood TCRbeta repertoires from subjects exposed to, actively infected with, or recovered from COVID-19 were included in the dataset. A freely available public database, intended as a resource for researchers studying the immune response to SARS-CoV-2, is where the repertoires were released. Samples were obtained from the ongoing ImmuneRACE study (first 160 participants) and from approximately 1,200 subjects provided by 6 global collaborators. Sample metadata almost always included a de-identified subject ID, COVID-19 status, age in years and sex. Where available, HLA class I and class II types were obtained from metadata supplied by the sample provider rather than from assay-based typing.

The sample holds a few counts of this clone. This receptor's antigen is unknown. Qualities for individual bases were not recorded, and no much larger clone is one base off. The collaborating institutions used their own protocols to collect whole blood in K2EDTA tubes. For TCRbeta analysis, collaborator samples were shipped as frozen whole blood, as isolated PBMCs, or as DNA extracted from either sample type. Taken from cysteine to phenylalanine, the CDR3 has 15 residues. The kept DNA is CDR3 alone, 45 bases in frame from the first base. The germline V gene (reference sequence) gives CDR1 as LNHDA and CDR2 as SQIVND. V is pared back by 4 bases and J by 2 bases, with 12 bases lying between the germline termini. The immunoSEQ Assay, a bias-controlled multiplex PCR, was used to amplify TCRbeta CDR3 regions from genomic DNA. In the authors' own workflow: The number of nucleated cells in each sample was estimated by amplification of reference gene primers within the assay. To quantify the absolute abundance of each unique TCRbeta CDR3 rearrangement, sequence reads were collapsed and filtered. For each sample, productive Simpson clonality was calculated by taking the square root of Simpson's diversity index across productive rearrangements. As stored in TCRdb, this immuneACCESS dataset retains in-frame rearrangements with V and J assigned. A fraction of the clones does not appear; measured against another copy, unresolved V genes explain less than half of the discrepancy, and the remainder lacks a known reason. D and trimming come from the DNA, and the V and J calls and clone size come from that table. In this sample the table shows a few hundred thousand clones, about 86% of which occur a single time. The ten largest account for just under 2% of the sample.

The paper as a whole reports these results and caveats: The amount of clinical and demographic metadata varied by source and participant and was provided uncurated.

The sequenced sample was peripheral blood. The source of this sequence is a man aged 25 to 40 with active or convalescent COVID-19. The rearrangement combines TRBV19 with TRBJ1-3; the D gene is not confidently resolved. The CDR3 reads as follows: CASSTTVQTGNTIYF. The DNA sequence is TGTGCCAGTAGTACGACTGTTCAGACTGGAAACACCATATATTTT.